The 8 T cell receptor beta chains below come from one sample, sequenced in a study of blood T cell repertoires in COVID-19. The data were produced by immunoSEQ multiplex PCR, yet TCRdb's version contains in-frame clones alone and is incomplete. The profile shows hundreds of thousands of clones, 80% to 85% of them singletons. Sequenced input: PBMCs or T cells enriched from blood (not recorded which). Receptor source: a man aged 35 to 55 who had been exposed to COVID-19.

V is TRBV7-3 and J is TRBJ2-1; D perhaps matches TRBD2 (6 bases). Trimming stripped 2 bases from V and 1 base from J, with 9 bases between. This CDR3 has 15 residues. Germline V gives CDR1 SGHTA, CDR2 FQGTGA. The CDR3 nucleotides are TGTGCCAGCAGCTTATGGGAGGTTTCCTACAATGAGCAGTTCTTC. Translating it yields CASSLWEVSYNEQFF.

The chain recombines TRBV19 with TRBJ1-5, with 9 bases fitting TRBD1. Unmatched junction bases numbered 11, after V lost 5 bases and J lost 6 bases. The CDR3 loop spans 16 amino acids. Germline V gene data show CDR1 as LNHDA and CDR2 as SQIVND (reference sequence). CDR3 protein: CASSAKPGQGFQPQHF. The DNA for the CDR3 is TGTGCCAGTAGTGCCAAACCGGGACAGGGATTTCAGCCCCAGCATTTT.

The CDR3 bases are TGTGCTAGTGGTTTGGTCCCTAGCGGGGTCTCCTACGAGCAGTACTTC. Amino acid sequence: CASGLVPSGVSYEQYF. The chain uses TRBV12-5 and TRBJ2-7; 9 bases align to TRBD2. Germline-derived CDR1 and CDR2 are LGHNT and FRNRAP. The V and J ends lost 0 bases and 0 bases, in that order; junction bases with no gene match: 3. The CDR3 loop spans 16 amino acids.

This chain joins TRBV3-1 (or the pseudogene TRBV3-2) and TRBJ2-5; 8 bases align to TRBD2. In germline, CDR1 is LGHDT, CDR2 YNNKEL (reference sequence). The V gene end was trimmed by 2 bases and the J gene end by 3 bases; junction bases not matched to a gene: 8. This CDR3 spans 16 amino acids. CDR3 coding DNA: TGTGCCAGCAGCCAAAGAACTAGCGGACAAAAAGAGACCCAGTACTTC. Encoded protein: CASSQRTSGQKETQYF.

This chain uses TRBV21-1 with TRBJ1-5. TRBV21-1 is an annotated pseudogene. The CDR3 has 15 residues. Here the CDR3 DNA reads TGTGCCAGCAGCAAAGCGCTTCTGCTACGACAGCCCCAGCATTTT. Its protein is CASSKALLLRQPQHF.

The V gene is TRBV25-1, the J gene TRBJ1-2; the match to TRBD1 covers 9 bases. The CDR3 has 17 residues. The germline V gene encodes CDR1 MGHDK and CDR2 SYGVNS. The junction had 13 bases not matched to a gene; V was cut back by 1 base and J by 7 bases. The CDR3 here is CASSELITGTGYFGYTF. DNA for the CDR3: TGTGCCAGCAGTGAATTGATAACCGGGACAGGGTATTTTGGCTACACCTTC.

This chain joins TRBV7-9 and TRBJ1-5; 7 nucleotides line up with TRBD1. CDR1 is SEHNR and CDR2 is FQNEAQ in the germline V gene (reference sequence). This CDR3 comprises 14 residues. V lost 5 bases and J lost 3; bases outside the gene matches: 4. CDR3 loop: CASSLGGINQPQHF. The CDR3 DNA follows: TGTGCCAGCAGCCTAGGGGGCATCAATCAGCCCCAGCATTTT.

The chain uses TRBV7-8 and TRBJ1-3; D may be TRBD1 (6 bases). This CDR3 contains 14 residues. The germline V and J ends were trimmed by 5 bases and 6 bases, with 14 bases remaining between them. Germline V gives CDR1 SGHVS, CDR2 FQNEAQ. The DNA for the CDR3 is TGTGCCAGCAGCCAGGACAGAGTTTTAAACACCATATATTTT. Its translation is CASSQDRVLNTIYF.